One sample yielded the 7 T cell receptor beta chains listed below, sequenced in a study of OX40 agonist ivuxolimab in advanced cancers. The assay was immunoSEQ multiplex PCR, and TCRdb's table has in-frame clones only and misses some. Of roughly 55,000 clones listed, 60% to 80% are singletons. Sample: CD4+ or CD8+ T cells sorted from blood, taken in a trial of the OX40 agonist ivuxolimab. The origin of the receptors is an adult with an advanced solid tumor such as melanoma, head and neck, liver or kidney cancer.

This chain joins TRBV27 and TRBJ1-2; TRBD1 matches at 8 bases. The CDR3 is made up of 15 amino acids. The germline V gene has CDR1 MNHEY and CDR2 SMNVEV (reference sequence). Germline trimming cut 4 bases from V and 4 bases from J; bases unmatched to any gene: 8. CDR3 sequence reads: CASSSGQGTFYGYTF. The CDR3 DNA reads TGTGCCAGCAGTTCCGGACAGGGAACTTTCTATGGCTACACCTTC.

The CDR3 reads CASSPSNGGTRHF. Here the CDR3 DNA reads TGCGCCAGCAGCCCGAGTAATGGGGGGACGCGGCATTTT. V is TRBV5-1 and J is TRBJ1-5; perhaps TRBD1 as D (5 bases). The V end was cut by 4 bases, the J end by 15 bases, with 20 bases between. The germline CDR1 and CDR2 sequences are SGHRS and YFSETQ. This CDR3 is 13 amino acids long.

The chain combines TRBV6-5 with TRBJ1-1; no firm D call. This CDR3 region has 16 residues. CDR1 is MNHEY and CDR2 is SVGAGI in the germline V gene. Trimming cost V 2 bases and J 0 bases, with 13 bases left between them. The CDR3 spells CASSYGSPPLNTEAFF. CDR3 sequence (DNA): TGTGCCAGCAGTTACGGCTCACCCCCCTTGAACACTGAAGCTTTCTTT.

The CDR3 DNA reads as TGCAGCGTTGAAGGCCTAGGACAGCGCTATGGCTACACCTTC. Encoded protein: CSVEGLGQRYGYTF. The chain links TRBV29-1 to TRBJ1-2, with D possibly being TRBD1 (6 bases). The germline V and J ends were trimmed by 1 base and 4 bases, with 13 bases remaining between them. There are 14 residues in the CDR3. Germline V gene data show CDR1 as SQVTM and CDR2 as ANQGSEA.

This clone was counted only a few times. V is TRBV6-1 and J is TRBJ1-6; D gene unclear. The germline V and J ends were trimmed by 3 bases and 7 bases, with 13 bases remaining between them. CDR1 and CDR2 from the germline V gene are MNHNS and SASEGT. The CDR3 is made up of 15 amino acids. The DNA for the CDR3 is TGTGCCAGCAGTGAGAGGACGGGCCCCAATTCACCCCTCCACTTT. This sequence encodes CASSERTGPNSPLHF.

V gene TRBV5-1 combines with J gene TRBJ2-2, with 7 bases aligning to TRBD1. The CDR3 contains 15 residues. Trimming at V came to 0 bases and at J to 7 bases, leaving 6 bases not matched to a gene. The V gene's germline CDR1 is SGHRS and CDR2 YFSETQ. The CDR3 DNA reads as TGCGCCAGCAGCTTGGACAGGGGATGGGGCGGGGAGCTGTTTTTT. It encodes CASSLDRGWGGELFF.

The chain links TRBV29-1 to TRBJ2-1; 15 nucleotides line up with TRBD2. The germline V gene encodes CDR1 SQVTM and CDR2 ANQGSEA. This CDR3 is 17 amino acids long. V lost 3 bases, J lost 1 base, and 4 bases stayed unmatched. The CDR3 here is CSVDGTSGRRSYNEQFF. The CDR3 DNA follows: TGCAGCGTTGACGGGACTAGCGGGAGGAGGTCCTACAATGAGCAGTTCTTC.